This TCR beta chain was recovered during a study of blood T cell repertoires in COVID-19. Source study methods: Amplified reference gene primers provided the basis for estimating nucleated cell counts. Clones were read by immunoSEQ multiplex PCR, and TCRdb kept only the in-frame ones, dropping some. V and J calls and clone size are as listed in that table; D and trimming were resolved from the DNA. The profile covers just over 70,000 clones, with about 90% appearing a single time and 8.5% taken by the ten largest. This CDR3 has 17 amino acids. Trimming removed 6 bases at V and 0 bases at J, with 15 bases between. Germline CDR1 is SNHLY and CDR2 is FYNNEI.

The chain combines TRBV2 with TRBJ2-6; D is possibly TRBD1 (6 bases). The origin of this receptor is a human donor in a cohort sampled during active COVID-19. The sequencing input was peripheral blood. The CDR3 reads CASRNDRRSSGANVLTF. The CDR3 coding sequence is TGTGCCAGCAGGAACGACAGGAGGTCCTCTGGGGCCAACGTCCTGACTTTC.